The entry that follows covers one TCR beta chain sequence. No antigen is known for it. Base qualities were left out, and no much larger clone turns up one base away. The data are from a study of shared clonotypes between healthy human individuals (dated by TCRdb to the early 2020s). Turning to the overall study: A couple of women and a few men aged 18 to 49 years were included in the cohort. The study deeply sequenced blood TCR repertoires of five healthy adults to estimate repertoire size and the extent of clonotype sharing between individuals. To increase sequencing depth and limit assay-specific biases, TCR repertoire library preparation and sequencing were carried out by different laboratories using diverse techniques. Between about 0.8 and 9 billion PBMCs per donor were obtained by leukapheresis. For each donor, CD4 naive and CD4 memory were each run on three plates, CD8 naive on two plates, and CD8 memory on one plate. What the study reported, not specific to this receptor: Rarefaction of sorted-subset datasets indicated incomplete sequencing despite the large sequencing depth. Because the study included only a small number of donors, the genetic and exposure-history diversity represented was limited. Across a handful of donors, approximately 5% of naive CD4, roughly 3.3% of naive CD8, around 2.1% of memory CD4, and over 0.35% of memory CD8 clonotypes were shared. Compared with non-shared clonotypes, clonotypes shared by all four sorted-subset donors had higher generation probabilities. Sampling was restricted to blood, and TCR repertoires in tissues likely differ from the TCR repertoires found in blood. Naive subsets generally had larger estimated clonotype richness than memory subsets. Pairwise subsampling led to the expectation that sequencing depth would affect the degree of clonotype sharing among donors.

The donors were healthy, HIV-negative adults who had no recently reported acute infections or vaccinations. Every donor was a Caucasian adult living in Nashville, Tennessee, USA. CD4+ T cells were enriched through magnetic negative selection, after which naive cells were positively selected on CD45RA and the remaining negative fraction served as the memory subset. Blood was obtained by leukapheresis, after which PBMCs were separated by Ficoll-Histopaque density gradient centrifugation and cryopreserved in liquid nitrogen vapor phase. Purity and quantity of every magnetically sorted T cell population were checked by analytical flow cytometry. Each sorted fraction had its genomic DNA isolated and then quantified by UV absorbance on a Nanodrop 2000c. TCR CDR3 regions were amplified from genomic DNA by multiplex PCR using the deep immunoSEQ assay. Extracted genomic DNA from each cell subset was distributed evenly across all wells of several immunoSEQ 96-well plates, and each plate was treated as a replicate. For sorted subsets, approximately 190 ng genomic DNA, equal to some 30,000 T cell genomes, was loaded into each replicate PCR. The purified libraries were quantified using a Qubit 3.0 fluorometer, sized with a Bioanalyzer 2100, and then quantified again using the KAPA Library Quantification kit. Every immunoSEQ 96-well plate was sequenced on a separate single-read 150-cycle Illumina NextSeq 550 flow cell. Per the original workflow: Because the immunoSEQ output included only junctional sequences and no quality scores, the filtering could not be the same as the filtering used for full-length reads. To assign V/J genes and CDR3, sequences were annotated using PyIR, a Python wrapper for IgBLAST v1.9, with IMGT germline references. Reads were removed for weak V/J assignments (E-value above 1e-6), missing CDR3, stop codons, out-of-frame junctions, or ambiguous translated residues. V3J clonotypes were defined as sequences sharing an identical inferred V gene, J gene, and CDR3 amino acid sequence. The percentage overlap between two repertoires was calculated by dividing the number of shared unique clonotypes by the size of the smaller repertoire. RTK rarefaction, the Chao1 estimator, and Recon v2.1 estimates of unobserved clonotypes were used to assess repertoire richness. OLGA was used to compute generation probabilities for all TCRbeta clonotypes that the gDNA method yielded from a few donors. In TCRdb, the immuneACCESS table is reduced to in-frame sequences with V and J assigned. These tables do not hold every clone; where another copy was compared, an unresolved V gene accounts for under half, and the others remain unexplained. V and J calls and clone size follow that table, whereas D and trimming were derived from the DNA. In this sample the table shows 300,000 to 400,000 clones, around four fifths of which occur a single time. The ten largest clones take up about 9.4% of the sample.

The TCR sequence derives from a man between 25 and 39 years old in good health. Sequences were obtained from memory CD4+ T cells sorted from blood. What this sample's cell subset or site label stands for: CD45RA-negative fraction.

Here the CDR3 is given as CASSPVAKNIQYF. The base sequence is TGTGCCAGCTCACCGGTAGCCAAAAACATTCAGTACTTC. The chain uses TRBV18 and TRBJ2-4; the D gene remains uncertain. According to the germline V gene, CDR1 reads KGHSH and CDR2 reads LQKENI. Reading from cysteine to phenylalanine, the CDR3 counts 13 amino acids. The entry retains the CDR3 DNA only, 39 bases that are in frame from base 1. The junction carries 3 bases between V and J, which are trimmed by 3 bases and 0 bases respectively.